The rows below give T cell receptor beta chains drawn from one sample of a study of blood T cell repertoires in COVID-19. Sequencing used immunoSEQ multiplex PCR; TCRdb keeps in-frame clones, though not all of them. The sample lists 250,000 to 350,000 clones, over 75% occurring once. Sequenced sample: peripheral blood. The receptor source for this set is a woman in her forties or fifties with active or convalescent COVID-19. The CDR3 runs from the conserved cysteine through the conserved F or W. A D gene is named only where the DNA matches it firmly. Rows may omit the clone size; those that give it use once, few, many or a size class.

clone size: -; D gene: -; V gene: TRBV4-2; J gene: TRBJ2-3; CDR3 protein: CASSQDGSSTDTQYF; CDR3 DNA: TGTGCCAGCAGCCAAGATGGTAGCAGCACAGATACGCAGTATTTT
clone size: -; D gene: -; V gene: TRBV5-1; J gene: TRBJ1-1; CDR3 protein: CASSLAQGMNTEAFF; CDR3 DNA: TGCGCCAGCAGCTTGGCTCAGGGGATGAACACTGAAGCTTTCTTT
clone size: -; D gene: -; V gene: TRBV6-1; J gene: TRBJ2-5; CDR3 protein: CASSEMAGIGAQYF; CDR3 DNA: TGTGCCAGCAGTGAAATGGCAGGGATAGGGGCCCAGTACTTC
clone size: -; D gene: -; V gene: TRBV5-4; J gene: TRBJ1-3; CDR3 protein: CASSWGLSANNTIYF; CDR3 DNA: TGTGCCAGCAGCTGGGGGCTCTCGGCAAACAACACCATATATTTT
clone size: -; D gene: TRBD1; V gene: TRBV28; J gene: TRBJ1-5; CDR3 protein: CASRHGDRVNQPQHF; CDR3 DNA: TGTGCCAGCAGACACGGGGACAGGGTGAATCAGCCCCAGCATTTT
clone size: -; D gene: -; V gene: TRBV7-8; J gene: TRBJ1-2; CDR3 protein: CASSLGQVYGYTF; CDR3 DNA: TGTGCCAGCAGCTTAGGACAGGTCTATGGCTACACCTTC
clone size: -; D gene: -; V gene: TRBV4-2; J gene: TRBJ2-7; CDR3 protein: CASSQDPGNNYEQYF; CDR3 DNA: TGTGCCAGCAGCCAAGATCCAGGTAACAATTACGAGCAGTACTTC
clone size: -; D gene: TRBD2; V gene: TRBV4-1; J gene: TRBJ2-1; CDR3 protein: CASSQDRAGEIYNEQFF; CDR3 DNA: TGCGCCAGCAGCCAAGACCGGGCGGGGGAGATCTACAATGAGCAGTTCTTC
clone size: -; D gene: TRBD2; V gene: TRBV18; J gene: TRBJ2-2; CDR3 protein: CASSMGLAVNTGELFF; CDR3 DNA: TGTGCCAGCTCAATGGGACTAGCGGTTAACACCGGGGAGCTGTTTTTT
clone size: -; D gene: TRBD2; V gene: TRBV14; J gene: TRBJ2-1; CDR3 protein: CASSHPSGSSYNEQFF; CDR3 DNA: TGTGCCAGCAGCCATCCTAGCGGGAGCTCCTACAATGAGCAGTTCTTC
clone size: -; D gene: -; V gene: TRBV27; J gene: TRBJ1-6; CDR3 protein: CASSFPGSPLHF; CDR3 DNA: TGTGCCAGCAGTTTCCCGGGTTCACCCCTCCACTTT
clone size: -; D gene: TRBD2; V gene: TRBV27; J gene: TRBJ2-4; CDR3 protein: CASSLLAGGTAKNIQYF; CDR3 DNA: TGTGCCAGCAGTTTGCTAGCGGGAGGTACGGCCAAAAACATTCAGTACTTC
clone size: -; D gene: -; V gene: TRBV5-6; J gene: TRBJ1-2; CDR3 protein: CASSFLTENYGYTF; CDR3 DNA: TGTGCCAGCAGCTTCTTGACAGAGAACTATGGCTACACCTTC
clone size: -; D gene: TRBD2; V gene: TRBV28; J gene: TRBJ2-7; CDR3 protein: CASSPGGSGSIYEQYF; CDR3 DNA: TGTGCCAGCAGTCCCGGAGGAAGCGGGAGTATATACGAGCAGTACTTC
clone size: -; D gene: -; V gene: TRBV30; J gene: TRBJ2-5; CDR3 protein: CAWGRRVETQYF; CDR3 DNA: TGTGCCTGGGGACGACGGGTAGAGACCCAGTACTTC
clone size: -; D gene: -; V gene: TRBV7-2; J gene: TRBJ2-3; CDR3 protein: CASSLGSVGLVTQYF; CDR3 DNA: TGTGCCAGCAGCTTAGGAAGCGTCGGGTTGGTAACGCAGTATTTT
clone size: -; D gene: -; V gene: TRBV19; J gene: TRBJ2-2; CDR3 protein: CASSIYREGNTGELFF; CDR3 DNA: TGTGCCAGTAGTATATACAGGGAGGGAAACACCGGGGAGCTGTTTTTT
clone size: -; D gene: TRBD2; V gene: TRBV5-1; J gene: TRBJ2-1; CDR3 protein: CASSPGLAGGAYNEQFF; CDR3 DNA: TGCGCCAGCAGCCCGGGACTAGCGGGAGGAGCCTACAATGAGCAGTTCTTC
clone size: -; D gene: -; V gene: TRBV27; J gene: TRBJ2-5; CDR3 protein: CASSLRLPETQYF; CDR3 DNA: TGTGCCAGCAGTTTAAGACTACCGGAGACCCAGTACTTC
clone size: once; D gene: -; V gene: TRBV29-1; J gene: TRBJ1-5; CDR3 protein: CSVTTGNQPQHF; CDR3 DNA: TGCAGCGTAACGACGGGAAATCAGCCCCAGCATTTT